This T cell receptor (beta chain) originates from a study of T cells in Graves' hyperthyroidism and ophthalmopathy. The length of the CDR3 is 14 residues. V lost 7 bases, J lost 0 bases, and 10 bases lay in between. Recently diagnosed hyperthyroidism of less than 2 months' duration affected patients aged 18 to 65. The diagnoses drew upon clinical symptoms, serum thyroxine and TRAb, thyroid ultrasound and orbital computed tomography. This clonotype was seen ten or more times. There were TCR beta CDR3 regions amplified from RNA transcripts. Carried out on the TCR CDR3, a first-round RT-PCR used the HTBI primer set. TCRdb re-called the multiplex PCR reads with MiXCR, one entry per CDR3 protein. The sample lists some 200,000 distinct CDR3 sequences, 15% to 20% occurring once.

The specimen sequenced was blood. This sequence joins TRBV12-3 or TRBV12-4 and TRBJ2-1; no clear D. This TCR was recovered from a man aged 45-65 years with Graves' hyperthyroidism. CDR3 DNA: TGTGCCAGCACCCTGGGGTCCTCCTACAATGAGCAGTTCTTC. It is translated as CASTLGSSYNEQFF.